This T cell receptor beta chain originates from a study of control samples from healthy donors and cancer patients. Germline V gene sequence: CDR1 SGHDT, CDR2 YYEEEE. After removal of 7 bases from V and 0 bases from J, the junction contained 7 bases not matched to a gene. The CDR3 runs 14 residues. The data were produced by immunoSEQ multiplex PCR, yet TCRdb's version contains in-frame clones alone and is incomplete. The table has roughly 18,000 clones, 84% seen once; the top ten hold approximately 30%. Source material: PBMCs. This TCR derives from a woman in her 70s with lung cancer. The chain recombines TRBV5-6 with TRBJ2-7; 7 bases align to TRBD1. CDR3 nucleotides: TGTGCCAGCGGTTTGACAGGGAGCTCCTACGAGCAGTACTTC. Its protein is CASGLTGSSYEQYF.